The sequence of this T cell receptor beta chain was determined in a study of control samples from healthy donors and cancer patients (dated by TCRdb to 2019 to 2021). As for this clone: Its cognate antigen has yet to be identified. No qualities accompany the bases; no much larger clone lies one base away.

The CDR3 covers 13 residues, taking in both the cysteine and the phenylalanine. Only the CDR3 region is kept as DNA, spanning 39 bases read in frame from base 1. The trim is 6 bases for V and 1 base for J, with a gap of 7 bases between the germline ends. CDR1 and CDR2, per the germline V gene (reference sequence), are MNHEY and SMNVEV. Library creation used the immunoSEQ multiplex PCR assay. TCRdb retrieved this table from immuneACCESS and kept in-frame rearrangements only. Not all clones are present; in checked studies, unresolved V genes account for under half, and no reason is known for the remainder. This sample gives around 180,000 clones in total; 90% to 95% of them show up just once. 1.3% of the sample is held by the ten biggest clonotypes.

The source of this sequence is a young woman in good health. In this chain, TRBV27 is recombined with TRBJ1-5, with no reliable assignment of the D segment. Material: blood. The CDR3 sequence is CASRSRSNQPQHF. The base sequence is TGTGCCAGCAGGAGTAGAAGCAATCAGCCCCAGCATTTT.